This T cell receptor (beta chain) was sequenced for a study of radiation and T cells in renal cell carcinoma. Study-level information: Nephrectomy followed 15 Gy stereotactic body radiation by 4 weeks. General observations from the study: From baseline, blood top tumor clonotypes peaked at 2 weeks post-radiation. No pretreatment tumor biopsies were available for baseline clonotypes.

In the case of this clone: What it binds is not known.

Time point specified: blood 2 weeks post-SBRT. Treatment specified: 15 Gy SBRT to primary tumor, nephrectomy 4 weeks later. This renal cell carcinoma was of the clear cell type. Sequencing used immunoSEQ multiplex PCR; TCRdb keeps in-frame clones, though not all of them. Among around 130,000 clones listed, approximately 80% were seen once. The receptor was derived from a woman aged 60-70 years with renal cell carcinoma. Specimen: blood, collected from a patient whose treatment included radiotherapy and nephrectomy.

CDR3 nucleotide sequence: TGTGCCAGCTCACTTACAGGGTACCAAGAGACCCAGTACTTC. It yields the protein CASSLTGYQETQYF. V usage is TRBV18 and J usage is TRBJ2-5, with a weak D call TRBD1 (6 bases). CDR3 length: 14 amino acids. V dropped 4 bases and J dropped 0 bases, with 9 bases sitting between them. CDR1 is KGHSH and CDR2 is LQKENI in the germline V gene.